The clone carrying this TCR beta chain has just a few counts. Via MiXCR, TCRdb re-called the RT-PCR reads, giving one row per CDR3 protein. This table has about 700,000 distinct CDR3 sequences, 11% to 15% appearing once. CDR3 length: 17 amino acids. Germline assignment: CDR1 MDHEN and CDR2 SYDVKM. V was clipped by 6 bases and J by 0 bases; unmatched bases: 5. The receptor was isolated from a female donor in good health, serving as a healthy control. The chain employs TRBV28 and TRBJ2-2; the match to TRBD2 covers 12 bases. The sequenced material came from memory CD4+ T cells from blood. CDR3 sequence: CASSPASGRANTGELFF. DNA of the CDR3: TGTGCCAGCAGCCCTGCTAGCGGGAGGGCGAACACCGGGGAGCTGTTTTTT.